The 17 T cell receptor beta chains listed next were all sequenced from one sample in a study of OX40 agonist ivuxolimab in advanced cancers. The assay was immunoSEQ multiplex PCR, and TCRdb's table has in-frame clones only and misses some. The sample shows 50,000 to 75,000 clones, roughly nine tenths of them seen only once. Sequencing used CD4+ or CD8+ T cells sorted from blood, obtained in a trial of the OX40 agonist ivuxolimab. The receptors shown here come from an adult with an advanced solid tumor such as melanoma, head and neck, liver or kidney cancer.

The sample holds a few counts of this clone. The chain couples TRBV19 to TRBJ2-6; 8 bases agree with TRBD1. Germline CDR1 is LNHDA and CDR2 is SQIVND (reference sequence). With V trimmed by 10 bases and J by 4 bases, 9 bases remained unmatched. The CDR3 runs 15 residues. The CDR3 reads CATMPRTGGANVLTF. CDR3 nucleotides: TGTGCCACCATGCCGAGGACAGGGGGGGCCAACGTCCTGACTTTC.

The chain couples TRBV5-4 to TRBJ1-5; D remains unclear. CDR1 and CDR2 (germline): SGHNT, YYREEE (reference sequence). The CDR3 is 14 amino acids. V was cut by 4 bases and J by 4 bases, with 12 bases left in between. For the CDR3, the DNA is TGTGCCAGCAGCCCGGACGGGATAAATCAGCCCCAGCATTTT. It translates to CASSPDGINQPQHF.

The chain couples TRBV7-9 to TRBJ2-2; weak D call: TRBD1 (5 bases). Trimming removed 3 bases from V and 3 bases from J, with 8 bases in between. Germline V gene lookup returns CDR1 SEHNR and CDR2 FQNEAQ (reference sequence). The CDR3 length is 14 residues. Here the CDR3 DNA reads TGTGCCAGCAGCTTGGGGCTACACACCGGGGAGCTGTTTTTT. This codes for CASSLGLHTGELFF.

The chain joins TRBV28 to TRBJ1-4; 9 nucleotides agree with TRBD1. V trimming: 5 bases; J trimming: 8 bases; junction bases outside the gene matches: 9. Germline V CDR1 and CDR2: MDHEN, SYDVKM. The CDR3 is made up of 15 amino acids. In DNA, the CDR3 is TGTGCCAGCAGTCCACGGACAGGGGTAGGGGAAAAACTGTTTTTT. Protein product: CASSPRTGVGEKLFF.

In its sample, this clone was seen a few times. This chain joins TRBV6-1 and TRBJ2-1, with a possible D match to TRBD2 (7 bases). Looked up from germline, CDR1 is MNHNS and CDR2 is SASEGT. The V gene lost 1 base and the J gene lost 12 bases, with 13 bases spanning the gap. The CDR3 is made up of 13 amino acids. CDR3 protein: CASSEGGGARQFF. The CDR3 DNA is TGTGCCAGCAGTGAAGGAGGGGGGGCCAGGCAGTTCTTC.

The chain links TRBV21-1 to TRBJ1-4. TRBV21-1 represents a pseudogene. The CDR3 is 16 amino acids. The CDR3 spells CASSKALSPAHEKLFF. CDR3 DNA: TGTGCCAGCAGCAAAGCGCTTTCGCCAGCCCATGAAAAACTGTTTTTT.

This clone was picked up one time. The chain carries TRBV5-1 and TRBJ2-1, with 11 bases fitting TRBD2. J was trimmed by 7 bases and V by 0 bases; bases with no gene match: 6. Germline loops: CDR1 SGHRS, CDR2 YFSETQ. The CDR3 is 16 residues long. The CDR3 region has the DNA TGCGCCAGCAGCTTGGGCAATCTAGCGGGAGGTAATGAGCAGTTCTTC. Translation gives CASSLGNLAGGNEQFF.

The V gene is TRBV2, the J gene TRBJ1-6; TRBD1 aligns across 10 bases. V lost 2 bases and J lost 10; bases outside the gene matches: 14. Germline values: CDR1 SNHLY, CDR2 FYNNEI. CDR3 length: 18 residues. The CDR3 here is CASSESRTGGLNRSPLHF. CDR3 DNA: TGTGCCAGCAGTGAAAGTAGGACAGGGGGATTAAATCGCTCACCCCTCCACTTT.

The chain carries TRBV7-2 and TRBJ2-5, with D uncertain. Germline V gene lookup returns CDR1 SGHTA and CDR2 FQGNSA. The V end lost 5 bases, the J end lost 7 bases, and 17 bases lay between the germline ends. This CDR3 spans 14 amino acids. CDR3 nucleotides: TGTGCCAGCAGCCCCTCCGGCGGTCTTCGGACCCAGTACTTC. Its translation: CASSPSGGLRTQYF.

V usage is TRBV7-2 and J usage is TRBJ2-5; tentatively, D is TRBD1 (5 bases). Germline CDR1 reads SGHTA; CDR2 reads FQGNSA. Trimming took off 2 bases at V and 4 bases at J, with 11 bases between the two ends. The CDR3 contains 14 residues. The CDR3 protein is CASSLKRRGETQYF. CDR3 nucleotide sequence: TGTGCCAGCAGCTTAAAAAGAAGGGGAGAGACCCAGTACTTC.

Concerning this clone itself: Within the sample, other DNA sequences also encode this same CDR3. The chain uses TRBV5-1 and TRBJ2-7; D unresolved. In germline, CDR1 is SGHRS, CDR2 YFSETQ. The CDR3 runs 13 residues. V lost 4 bases and J 2 bases, leaving 10 bases between the germline ends. The CDR3 DNA reads TGCGCCAGCAGCGGTGGGCAGACCTACGAGCAGTACTTC. Protein sequence: CASSGGQTYEQYF.

This clone has only one observation. The V call is TRBV7-9, the J call TRBJ1-1; 10 bases agree with TRBD1. The J segment lost 5 bases and the V segment lost 5 bases, leaving 8 bases of the junction unmatched. Germline-derived CDR1 and CDR2 are SEHNR and FQNEAQ (reference sequence). The CDR3 totals 15 residues. CDR3: CASSDRQGARTEAFF. CDR3 DNA sequence: TGTGCCAGCAGCGACCGACAGGGGGCGCGGACTGAAGCTTTCTTT. The entire variable domain, with the rest obtained from reference TRBV7-9 and TRBJ1-1, is as follows: DTGVSQNPRHKITKRGQNVTFRCDPISEHNRLYWYRQTLGQGPEFLTYFQNEAQLEKSRLLSDRFSAERPKGSFSTLEIQRTEQGDSAMYLCASSDRQGARTEAFFGQGTRLTVV.

This clone was seen a few times. CDR3 region: CASSHSTSGRGEQFF. DNA of the CDR3: TGTGCCAGCAGCCACTCGACTAGCGGGAGAGGTGAGCAGTTCTTC. The chain combines TRBV5-4 with TRBJ2-1, with 12 bases identical to TRBD2. This CDR3 region has 15 residues. Trimming took 4 bases from V and 9 from J; bases not matched to a gene: 8. Germline-derived CDR1 and CDR2 are SGHNT and YYREEE (reference sequence).

This clone was detected only once. This chain joins TRBV4-1 and TRBJ2-3, with D hard to call. CDR1 is MGHRA and CDR2 is YSYEKL in the germline V gene. The CDR3 runs 13 residues. V was pared by 2 bases and J by 0 bases, with 3 bases between. Here the CDR3 DNA reads TGCGCCAGCAGCCAATCGAGCACAGATACGCAGTATTTT. Encoded protein: CASSQSSTDTQYF.

V gene TRBV6-4 combines with J gene TRBJ2-2, with D possibly matching TRBD1 (5 bases). Germline V CDR1 and CDR2: MRHNA, SNTAGT. This CDR3 has 14 amino acids. Trimming removed 7 bases from V and 0 bases from J, with 9 bases in between. CDR3 in amino acids: CASKLQANTGELFF. The DNA of the CDR3 is TGTGCCAGCAAGTTACAGGCGAACACCGGGGAGCTGTTTTTT.

This chain links TRBV5-1 with TRBJ2-2; 7 bases map to TRBD1. Trimming took 4 bases from V and 3 from J; bases not matched to a gene: 6. Germline V lookup: CDR1 SGHRS, CDR2 YFSETQ. CDR3 size: 15 residues. The CDR3 region is CASSPTGSDTGELFF. As DNA, the CDR3 is TGCGCCAGCAGCCCGACAGGGTCGGACACCGGGGAGCTGTTTTTT.

There are a few counts of this clone. The chain carries TRBV7-2 and TRBJ1-3; 8 positions match TRBD1. The J segment lost 3 bases and the V segment lost 5 bases, leaving 9 bases of the junction unmatched. Germline assignment: CDR1 SGHTA and CDR2 FQGNSA. CDR3 length: 16 residues. The CDR3, as DNA: TGTGCCAGCAGCCGAAGATCTACAGGGGGTGGAAACACCATATATTTT. This encodes CASSRRSTGGGNTIYF.